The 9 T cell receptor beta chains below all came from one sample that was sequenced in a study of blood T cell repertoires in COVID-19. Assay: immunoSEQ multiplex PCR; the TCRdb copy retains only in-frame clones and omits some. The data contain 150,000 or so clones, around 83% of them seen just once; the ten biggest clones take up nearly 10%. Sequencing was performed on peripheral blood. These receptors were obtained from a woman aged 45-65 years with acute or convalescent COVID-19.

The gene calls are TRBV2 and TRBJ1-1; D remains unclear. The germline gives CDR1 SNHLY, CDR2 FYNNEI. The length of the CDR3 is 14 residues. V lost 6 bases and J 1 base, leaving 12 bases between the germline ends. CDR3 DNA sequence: TGTGCCAGCAGCCAGGCCACCCGGAACACTGAAGCTTTCTTT. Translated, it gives CASSQATRNTEAFF.

The CDR3 DNA sequence: TGCAGTGCTTGGTCCAGAGAGACCCAGTACTTC. This translates into CSAWSRETQYF. The J gene is TRBJ2-5, the V gene TRBV20-1; D gene uncertain. Germline loops: CDR1 DFQATT, CDR2 SNEGSKA (reference sequence). This CDR3 spans 11 amino acids. Trimming removed 5 bases from V and 4 bases from J, with 8 bases in between.

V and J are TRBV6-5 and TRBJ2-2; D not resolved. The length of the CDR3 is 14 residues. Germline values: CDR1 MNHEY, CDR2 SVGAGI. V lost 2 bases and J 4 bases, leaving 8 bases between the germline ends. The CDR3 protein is CASSYDSATGELFF. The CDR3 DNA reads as TGTGCCAGCAGTTACGACTCGGCCACCGGGGAGCTGTTTTTT.

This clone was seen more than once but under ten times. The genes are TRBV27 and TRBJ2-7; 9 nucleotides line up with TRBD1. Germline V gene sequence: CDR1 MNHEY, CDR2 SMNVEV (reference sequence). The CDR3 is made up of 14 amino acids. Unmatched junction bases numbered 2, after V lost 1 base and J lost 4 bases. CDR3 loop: CASSLFGTGYEQYF. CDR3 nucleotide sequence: TGTGCCAGCAGTTTATTCGGGACAGGGTACGAGCAGTACTTC.

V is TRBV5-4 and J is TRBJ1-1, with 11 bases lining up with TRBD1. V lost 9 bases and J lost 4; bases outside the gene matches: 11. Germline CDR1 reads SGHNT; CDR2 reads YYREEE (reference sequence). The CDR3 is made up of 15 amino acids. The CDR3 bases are TGTGCCACCGCGGACAGGGGGCGCAGCACCACTGAAGCTTTCTTT. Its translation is CATADRGRSTTEAFF. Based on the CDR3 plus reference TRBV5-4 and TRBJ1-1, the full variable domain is ETGVTQSPTHLIKTRGQQVTLRCSSQSGHNTVSWYQQALGQGPQFIFQYYREEENGRGNFPPRFSGLQFPNYSSELNVNALELDDSALYLCATADRGRSTTEAFFGQGTRLTVV.

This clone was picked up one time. CDR3 in DNA: TGCGCCAGCAGTCCGTGGAGGGTTGATCAAGATACGCAGTATTTT. Translation gives CASSPWRVDQDTQYF. The V call is TRBV5-1, the J call TRBJ2-3; possibly TRBD2 for D (6 bases). Germline V gives CDR1 SGHRS, CDR2 YFSETQ. V dropped 5 bases and J dropped 5 bases, with 18 bases sitting between them. The CDR3 contains 15 residues.

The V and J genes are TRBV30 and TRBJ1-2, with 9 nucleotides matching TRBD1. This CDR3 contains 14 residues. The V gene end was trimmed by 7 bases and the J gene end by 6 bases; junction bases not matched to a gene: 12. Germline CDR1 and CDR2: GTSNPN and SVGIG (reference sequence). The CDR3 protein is CAFRQGERYNGYTF. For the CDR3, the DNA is TGTGCCTTTAGACAGGGGGAGAGGTATAATGGCTACACCTTC. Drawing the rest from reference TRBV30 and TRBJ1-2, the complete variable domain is SQTIHQWPATLVQPVGSPLSLECTVEGTSNPNLYWYRQAAGRGLQLLFYSVGIGQISSEVPQNLSASRPQDRQFILSSKKLLLSDSGFYLCAFRQGERYNGYTFGSGTRLTVV.

CDR3 coding DNA: TGTGCCAGCAATCAAAAGCGACAAGAGACCCAGTACTTC. This gives the protein CASNQKRQETQYF. The chain links TRBV19 to TRBJ2-5; no clear D gene. The length of the CDR3 is 13 residues. V was trimmed by 9 bases and J by 2 bases, leaving 13 bases between them. The germline CDR1 and CDR2 sequences are LNHDA and SQIVND (reference sequence).

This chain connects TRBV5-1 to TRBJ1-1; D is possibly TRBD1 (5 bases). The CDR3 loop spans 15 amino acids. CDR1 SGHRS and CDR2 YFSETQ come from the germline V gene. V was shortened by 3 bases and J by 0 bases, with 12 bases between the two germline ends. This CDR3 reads CASSSSGLLNTEAFF. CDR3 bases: TGCGCCAGCAGCTCATCGGGACTCTTGAACACTGAAGCTTTCTTT.